This T cell receptor beta chain appears in the sequencing data of a study of T cell responses to AZD1222 COVID-19 vaccine. General study findings and limits: Baseline antibody screening turned up just six seropositive AZD1222 recipients. Spike was spanned by vaccine-associated CD4 TCRs, which were dominant at 160-218 and 743-854. Vaccination with two AZD1222 doses was followed by a rise in Spike-specific TCR breadth and depth.

Note on this clone: Its antigen is unidentified.

Trimming removed 10 bases from V and 0 bases from J, with 21 bases in between. Per germline, CDR1 ENHRY and CDR2 SYGVKD. The CDR3 is 16 residues long. TCRdb's copy holds only in-frame clones and misses some; the assay was immunoSEQ multiplex PCR. The sample consists of 250,000 to 300,000 clones, roughly 93% of them appearing once. The input for sequencing was peripheral blood, taken 28 days after the second AZD1222 dose. This clonotype was sampled from an adult who received the AZD1222 COVID-19 vaccine. This sequence joins TRBV10-3 and TRBJ1-2; TRBD1 is a possible D gene (5 bases). CDR3 DNA: TGTGCCACACAGAGTATCAGGGATTCGGCTAACTATGGCTACACCTTC. Its protein product is CATQSIRDSANYGYTF.